Shown below are 4 T cell receptor beta chains from a single sample sequenced in a study of T-cell memory formation after mild COVID-19. TCRdb fed the 5' RACE reads into MiXCR, producing one record per CDR3 protein. The table has 55,000 to 70,000 distinct CDR3 sequences, approximately 30% seen once; the top ten hold approximately 39%. The sample was PBMCs or a T cell subset sorted from them (not recorded which). All receptors derive from a man younger than 30 who had mild COVID-19 (a few samples of this study predate the infection). Cell type and time point are not known.

The chain joins TRBV7-9 to TRBJ2-1; D gene uncertain. Between the trimmed V and J ends, which lost 5 bases and 7 bases, there was a span of 6 bases. Germline CDR1 reads SEHNR; CDR2 reads FQNEAQ (reference sequence). The CDR3 is 11 amino acids. The CDR3 DNA sequence: TGTGCCAGCAGCGCTCGGAATGAGCAGTTCTTC. Protein product: CASSARNEQFF.

A few counts support this clonotype. The chain is built from TRBV24-1 and TRBJ2-2; 7 bases line up with TRBD1. Germline CDR1 is KGHDR and CDR2 is SFDVKD. The junction had 4 bases not matched to a gene; V was cut back by 4 bases and J by 0 bases. The CDR3 is made up of 16 amino acids. The CDR3 region has the DNA TGTGCCACCAGTGACCTGGACAGGACGAACACCGGGGAGCTGTTTTTT. Amino acid sequence: CATSDLDRTNTGELFF.

The rearrangement links TRBV12-3 or TRBV12-4 to TRBJ1-5; D possibly corresponds to TRBD1 (6 bases). Deletions cut 6 bases from V and 9 bases from J, with 18 bases between. This CDR3 has 14 amino acids. This CDR3 is CASSLGGGMMPQHF. The CDR3 DNA is TGTGCCAGCAGCCTGGGGGGCGGGATGATGCCCCAGCATTTT.

J is TRBJ2-2 and V is TRBV29-1; D gene unclear. The CDR3 length is 11 residues. Germline values: CDR1 SQVTM, CDR2 ANQGSEA. V shed 7 bases and J shed 4 bases, with 7 bases lying between them. CDR3 loop: CSGRVTGELFF. The CDR3 DNA reads as TGCAGCGGACGGGTCACCGGGGAGCTGTTTTTT.